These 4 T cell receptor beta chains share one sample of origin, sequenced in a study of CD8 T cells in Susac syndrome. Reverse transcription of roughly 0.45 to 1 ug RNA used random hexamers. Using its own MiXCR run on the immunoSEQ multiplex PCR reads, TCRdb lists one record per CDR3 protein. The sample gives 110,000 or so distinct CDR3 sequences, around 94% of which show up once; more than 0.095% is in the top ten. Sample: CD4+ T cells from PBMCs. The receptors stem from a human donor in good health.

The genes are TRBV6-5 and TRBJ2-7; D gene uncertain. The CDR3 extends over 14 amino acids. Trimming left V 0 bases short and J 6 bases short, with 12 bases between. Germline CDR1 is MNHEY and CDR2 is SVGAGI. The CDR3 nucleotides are TGTGCCAGCAGTTACTCGAGGAGTGGGGTCGAGCAGTACTTC. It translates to CASSYSRSGVEQYF.

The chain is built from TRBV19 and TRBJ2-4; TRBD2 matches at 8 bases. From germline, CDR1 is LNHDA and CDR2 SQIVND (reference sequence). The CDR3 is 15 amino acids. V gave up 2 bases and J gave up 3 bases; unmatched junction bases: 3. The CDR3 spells CASSILGTSKNIQYF. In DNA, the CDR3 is TGTGCCAGTAGTATACTCGGGACTAGCAAAAACATTCAGTACTTC.

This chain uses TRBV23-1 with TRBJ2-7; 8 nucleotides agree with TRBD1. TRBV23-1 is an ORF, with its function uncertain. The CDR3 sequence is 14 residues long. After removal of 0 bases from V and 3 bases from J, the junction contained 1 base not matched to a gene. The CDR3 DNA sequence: TGCGCCAGCAGTCAATCAACAGGGGGCTACGAGCAGTACTTC. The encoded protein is CASSQSTGGYEQYF.

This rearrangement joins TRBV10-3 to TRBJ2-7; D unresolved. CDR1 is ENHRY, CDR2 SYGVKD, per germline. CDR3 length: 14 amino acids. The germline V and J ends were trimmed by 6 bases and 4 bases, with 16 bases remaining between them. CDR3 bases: TGTGCCATCAGGCCAGACGAGGTCTCATACGAGCAGTACTTC. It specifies CAIRPDEVSYEQYF.